This T cell receptor beta chain was observed in a study of blood T cell repertoires in COVID-19. This clone was observed a single time. The CDR3 is made up of 12 amino acids. Trimming cost V 6 bases and J 5 bases, with 10 bases left between them. CDR1 and CDR2 (germline): MDHEN, SYDVKM. The protocol was immunoSEQ multiplex PCR, while the TCRdb copy is restricted to in-frame clones and leaves out a portion. There are over 150,000 clones in the sample; about four fifths occur only once, and around 28% lies in the top ten. The TCR was taken from an older woman with acute or convalescent COVID-19. Sequencing was carried out using peripheral blood. V and J are TRBV28 and TRBJ1-2; D gene unclear. CDR3 residues: CASRSPGYGYTF. The DNA of the CDR3 is TGTGCCAGCAGGAGTCCCGGGTATGGCTACACCTTC.